The TCR beta chain described here comes from a study of CD8+ T cells in alopecia areata. The germline V gene encodes CDR1 KGHSH and CDR2 LQKENI. This CDR3 contains 12 residues. Trimming removed 3 bases from V and 7 bases from J, with 9 bases in between. On this clone itself: Its cognate antigen is unknown.

Whole-study results and caveats: Higher clonality was seen in lesional scalp than in normal scalp, especially in alopecia totalis/universalis. When scalp samples are sequenced, resident alphabeta T cells of normal skin are also captured. Whereas mice showed it more clearly, TCR sharing across patients was murkier, possibly because of HLA.

Extraction of RNA preceded its reverse transcription into cDNA, which served as the sequencing template. Clones were sequenced by immunoSEQ multiplex PCR, and TCRdb holds only the in-frame ones, with some missing. Of about 3,600 clones detected, 60% to 85% appear once; the ten largest clones hold 6% to 7%. The chain is built from TRBV18 and TRBJ1-2; D unclear. Material: skin. The receptor was derived from a human donor in good health. The CDR3 region is CASSPNEGGYTF. The CDR3 DNA sequence: TGTGCCAGCTCACCGAATGAAGGTGGCTACACCTTC.